This TCR beta chain came from a study of shared clonotypes between healthy human individuals. Study findings and constraints: About 5% of naive CD4 clonotypes were common to a few donors. Sampling was confined to blood; repertoires within tissues likely differ. Estimated richness values were generally larger in naive subsets than in memory subsets.

Profiling relied on immunoSEQ multiplex PCR, and the TCRdb table lists in-frame clones only, not all of them. There are roughly 700,000 clones in the sample; roughly 87% occur only once, and 34% lies in the top ten. This clone was counted a few times. Its antigen is not identified. Each donor was a Caucasian adult residing in Nashville, Tennessee. This TCR derives from a man aged 18 to 35 in good health. Some clones in this sample may be carry-over from other donors' samples. The sample comprised memory CD8+ T cells from PBMCs. Subset denoted: CD45RO+ cells pooled with CCR7-negative TemRA cells.

The CDR3 reads CASSVRYRDNQPQHF. In DNA form, the CDR3 reads TGTGCCAGCAGTGTTAGGTACAGGGACAATCAGCCCCAGCATTTT. This chain connects TRBV2 to TRBJ1-5, with a tentative D call TRBD1 (6 bases). The germline V and J ends were trimmed by 4 bases and 3 bases, with 13 bases remaining between them. The CDR3 loop spans 15 amino acids. The V gene's germline CDR1 is SNHLY and CDR2 FYNNEI.